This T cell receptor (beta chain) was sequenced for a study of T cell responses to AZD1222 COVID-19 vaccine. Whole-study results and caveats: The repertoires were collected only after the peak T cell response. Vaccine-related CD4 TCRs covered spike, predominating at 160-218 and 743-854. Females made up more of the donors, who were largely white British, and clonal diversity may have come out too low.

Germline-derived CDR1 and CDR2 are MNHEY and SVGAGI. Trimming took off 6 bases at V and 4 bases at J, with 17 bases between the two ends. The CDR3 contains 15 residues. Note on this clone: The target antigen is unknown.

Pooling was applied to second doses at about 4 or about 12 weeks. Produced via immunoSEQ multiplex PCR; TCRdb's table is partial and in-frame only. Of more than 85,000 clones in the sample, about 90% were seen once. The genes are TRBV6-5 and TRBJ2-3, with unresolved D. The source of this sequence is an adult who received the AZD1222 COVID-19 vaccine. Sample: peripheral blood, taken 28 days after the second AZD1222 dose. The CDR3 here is CASRARVFSPDTQYF. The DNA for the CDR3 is TGTGCCAGCAGGGCTAGAGTGTTTAGCCCAGATACGCAGTATTTT.